Below, 20 T cell receptor beta chains from the same sample are listed, as sequenced in a study of low-dose radiotherapy and immunotherapy resistance in tumors. Time point: before trial treatment. First-strand cDNA used TRAV- and TRBV-specific primers, covering alpha and beta chains. Over roughly 20 PCR cycles, TCRs were amplified from a constant-region primer and V-primer adapter. One entry per CDR3 protein, called by TCRdb with MiXCR from the reads. The table has 59,000 or so distinct CDR3 sequences, around a quarter seen once. Sequenced material: PBMCs, taken before treatment. These receptors were collected from a male donor with rectosigmoid adenocarcinoma.

Many counts were recorded for this clonotype. V usage is TRBV6-2 or TRBV6-3 and J usage is TRBJ1-4; TRBD1 is a possible D gene (5 bases). CDR1 and CDR2 (germline): MNHEY, SVGEGT. V was shortened by 6 bases and J by 7 bases, with 33 bases between the two germline ends. This CDR3 has 20 amino acids. CDR3 DNA: TGTGCCAGCAGCCCCAAGTCCCGCCGACAGAGCCGCTGGTTGGGTGAAAAACTGTTTTTT. Translation: CASSPKSRRQSRWLGEKLFF.

This clonotype was recorded at least ten times. CDR3 DNA sequence: TGTGCCAGCAGCGGACAGGTTAGCAATCAGCCCCAGCATTTT. Amino acids: CASSGQVSNQPQHF. This chain links TRBV12-3 or TRBV12-4 with TRBJ1-5, with 7 nucleotides matching TRBD1. The CDR3 length is 14 residues. With 6 bases clipped from V and 0 bases from J, the junction kept 2 bases outside the gene matches.

This chain links TRBV12-3 or TRBV12-4 with TRBJ2-6; D not resolved. The CDR3 runs 15 residues. V shed 6 bases and J shed 0 bases, with 9 bases lying between them. CDR3 sequence reads: CASSQDGSGANVLTF. Written as DNA, the CDR3 is TGTGCCAGCAGCCAAGACGGCTCTGGGGCCAACGTCCTGACTTTC.

The chain has TRBV5-1 and TRBJ2-2, with D unresolved. The CDR3 totals 15 residues. Deletions cut 0 bases from V and 3 bases from J, with 9 bases between. Germline CDR1 is SGHRS and CDR2 is YFSETQ. The CDR3 protein is CASSLEGFDTGELFF. The CDR3 DNA follows: TGCGCCAGCAGCTTGGAGGGATTCGACACCGGGGAGCTGTTTTTT. The full variable domain, in which reference TRBV5-1 and TRBJ2-2 provide the parts outside the CDR3, is KAGVTQTPRYLIKTRGQQVTLSCSPISGHRSVSWYQQTPGQGLQFLFEYFSETQRNKGNFPGRFSGRQFSNSRSEMNVSTLELGDSALYLCASSLEGFDTGELFFGEGSRLTVL.

The chain links TRBV18 to TRBJ2-2, with TRBD1 matching over 7 bases. The V and J ends lost 6 bases and 1 base, in that order; junction bases with no gene match: 5. The CDR3 has 15 amino acids. Per germline, CDR1 KGHSH and CDR2 LQKENI. The CDR3 reads CASSPGQLNTGELFF. In nucleotides, the CDR3 is TGTGCCAGCTCGCCGGGACAGTTGAACACCGGGGAGCTGTTTTTT.

In the case of this clonotype: It is likely a read error: a sequence one base away is far more abundant. This chain's CDR3 is CASSLTGDGKNIRYF. CDR3 coding DNA: TGTGCCAGCAGCCTAACAGGGGATGGCAAAAACATTCGGTACTTC. The J gene is TRBJ2-4, the V gene TRBV7-9; 7 nucleotides align to TRBD1. The V gene's germline CDR1 is SEHNR and CDR2 FQNEAQ (reference sequence). This CDR3 is 15 amino acids long.

This clonotype was counted ten times or more. The chain combines TRBV20-1 with TRBJ2-3; 8 bases agree with TRBD1. Germline V CDR1 and CDR2: DFQATT, SNEGSKA (reference sequence). CDR3 length: 16 residues. V gave up 6 bases and J gave up 2 bases; unmatched junction bases: 13. The CDR3 loop reads CSARDRLYPYTDTQYF. The CDR3 DNA sequence: TGCAGTGCGCGGGACAGGCTATACCCATACACAGATACGCAGTATTTT.

This clonotype has a count of ten or more. The chain is built from TRBV4-2 and TRBJ2-6; 7 bases match TRBD1. This CDR3 has 17 residues. Trimming at V came to 6 bases and at J to 0 bases, leaving 8 bases not matched to a gene. Germline values: CDR1 LGHNA, CDR2 YNFKEQ. CDR3 coding DNA: TGTGCCAGCAGACCGGGACAGTCAAACTCTGGGGCCAACGTCCTGACTTTC. It specifies CASRPGQSNSGANVLTF.

This clonotype appeared many times. The chain has TRBV4-1 and TRBJ2-7, with 10 bases fitting TRBD1. With V trimmed by 3 bases and J by 9 bases, 8 bases remained unmatched. The V gene's germline CDR1 is MGHRA and CDR2 YSYEKL. The CDR3 has 14 amino acids. The CDR3: CASSHETGGMAQYF. In DNA form, the CDR3 reads TGCGCCAGCAGCCACGAGACAGGGGGCATGGCGCAGTACTTC.

This clonotype has ten or more counts. As DNA, the CDR3 is TGCAGCGTTGGTCCCGCAGGGTTCGCCTACGAGCAGTACTTC. This codes for CSVGPAGFAYEQYF. The J gene is TRBJ2-7, the V gene TRBV29-1, with a possible D match to TRBD1 (5 bases). V lost 4 bases and J 2 bases, leaving 15 bases between the germline ends. CDR1 SQVTM and CDR2 ANQGSEA come from the germline V gene. The CDR3 consists of 14 residues.

At least ten counts were recorded for this clonotype. The CDR3 nucleotides are TGTGCCAGCAGCCGGGTCAATGAGCAGTTCTTC. This sequence encodes CASSRVNEQFF. The chain has TRBV4-2 and TRBJ2-1, with unresolved D. Germline loops: CDR1 LGHNA, CDR2 YNFKEQ. Trimming removed 4 bases from V and 6 bases from J, with 4 bases in between. This CDR3 contains 11 residues.

With respect to this clonotype: A far larger clone is one base from this, pointing to a likely read error. The genes are TRBV28 and TRBJ2-1, with D uncertain. V was pared by 3 bases and J by 10 bases, with 10 bases between. Germline loops: CDR1 MDHEN, CDR2 SYDVKM. The CDR3 contains 12 residues. The CDR3: CASSFVGREQFF. CDR3 sequence (DNA): TGTGCCAGCAGTTTTGTAGGTCGCGAGCAGTTCTTC.

This clonotype was counted ten times or more. The chain is built from TRBV19 and TRBJ2-5; D possibly matches TRBD1 or TRBD2 (6 bases each). Per the germline V gene, CDR1 is LNHDA and CDR2 is SQIVND (reference sequence). The ends were cut back, 5 bases at V and 1 base at J, with 17 bases in the middle. The CDR3 is 16 residues long. The CDR3 nucleotides read TGTGCCAGTAGTGCCCCCCCCGGGGGCCGCCAAGAGACCCAGTACTTC. Its protein is CASSAPPGGRQETQYF.

Regarding this clonotype: A far larger clone differs by one base, so this is likely a read error. The CDR3 DNA is TGTGCCAGCAGCTCGACCGGGGAGCTGTTATTT. Its translation is CASSSTGELLF. The chain joins TRBV7-3 to TRBJ2-2, with a weak D call TRBD2 (5 bases). Germline CDR1 and CDR2: SGHTA and FQGTGA. The CDR3 contains 11 residues. Full variable domain (rest looked up from reference TRBV7-3 and TRBJ2-2): GAGVSQTPSNKVTEKGKYVELRCDPISGHTALYWYRQSLGQGPEFLIYFQGTGAADDSGLPNDRFFAVRPEGSVSTLKIQRTERGDSAVYLCASSSTGELLFGEGSRLTVL.

This clonotype has a count of ten or more. V gene TRBV1 combines with J gene TRBJ2-5; the listed D gene, TRBD1, was not tested against the DNA. TRBV1 counts as a pseudogene. The CDR3 covers 15 residues. The chain's CDR3 is CASSQPGRREETQYF. As DNA, the CDR3 is TGCGCCAGCAGCCAACCCGGGAGGCGTGAAGAGACCCAGTACTTC.

There are many counts of this clonotype. This chain joins TRBV3-1 and TRBJ1-5, with D tentatively TRBD1 (6 bases). Trimming took off 2 bases at V and 7 bases at J, with 12 bases between the two ends. The CDR3 runs to 14 residues. Germline loops: CDR1 LGHDT, CDR2 YNNKEL (reference sequence). CDR3 sequence: CASSQSRGRQPQHF. As DNA, the CDR3 is TGTGCCAGCAGCCAATCGAGGGGGAGGCAGCCCCAGCATTTT.

This clonotype has more than one count but fewer than ten. V gene TRBV6-1 combines with J gene TRBJ1-5, with D uncertain. The germline V and J ends were trimmed by 7 bases and 4 bases, with 26 bases remaining between them. The CDR3 extends over 18 amino acids. CDR1 is MNHNS and CDR2 is SASEGT in the germline V gene. The CDR3 region is CASKTLLAAGETNQPQHF. The CDR3 DNA sequence: TGTGCCAGCAAGACCCTCCTCGCCGCGGGAGAGACGAATCAGCCCCAGCATTTT.

The chain is built from TRBV28 and TRBJ2-7; 10 bases are a match to TRBD1. The CDR3 extends over 15 amino acids. Trimming cost V 9 bases and J 6 bases; bases outside gene matches: 14. Looked up from germline, CDR1 is MDHEN and CDR2 is SYDVKM. The CDR3 DNA reads as TGTGCCAGTTGGCTCGGAGGGACAGGGGCTCGCGAGCAGTACTTC. It translates to CASWLGGTGAREQYF.

Turning to this clonotype: A far larger clone lies a single base away; this is likely a read error. The chain combines TRBV5-1 with TRBJ2-1; D not resolved. Germline V gene lookup returns CDR1 SGHRS and CDR2 YFSETQ. This CDR3 region has 13 residues. With 4 bases removed from V and 10 bases from J, the gap between germline ends came to 15 bases. CDR3 in amino acids: CASSLAEGAEQFF. CDR3 sequence (DNA): TGCGCCAGCAGCCTGGCTGAAGGAGCCGAGCAGTTCTTC. The full variable domain, rest sourced from reference TRBV5-1 and TRBJ2-1, is KAGVTQTPRYLIKTRGQQVTLSCSPISGHRSVSWYQQTPGQGLQFLFEYFSETQRNKGNFPGRFSGRQFSNSRSEMNVSTLELGDSALYLCASSLAEGAEQFFGPGTRLTVL.

This rearrangement joins TRBV13 to TRBJ2-7; D remains unclear. The germline V gene encodes CDR1 PRHDT and CDR2 FYEKMQ (reference sequence). This CDR3 has 12 amino acids. The V end was cut by 0 bases, the J end by 7 bases, with 7 bases between. The CDR3 protein is CASSLGSNEQYF. The CDR3 coding sequence is TGTGCCAGCAGCTTAGGTAGCAATGAGCAGTACTTC.